A selection of T cell receptor beta chains follows, all from one sample in a study of cytomegalovirus exposure and HLA in healthy donors. Profiling relied on immunoSEQ multiplex PCR, and the TCRdb table lists in-frame clones only, not all of them. The sample has roughly 63,000 clones; around 90% are singletons. The material sequenced was PBMCs. These TCRs come from a woman younger than 35 in good health and CMV-seronegative. The CDR3 runs from the conserved cysteine through the conserved F or W. Each record gives: D gene, CDR3 length, V gene, J gene, clone size, CDR3 DNA, CDR3 protein. D genes are given only for firm matches. Some rows have no size entry. The others give once, few or many, or a class for an expanded clone.

D: TRBD1; length: 15; V: TRBV28; J: TRBJ1-4; size: NA; DNA: TGTGCCAGCAGTAATACAGGGGGGGTGGATGAAAAACTGTTTTTT; CDR3: CASSNTGGVDEKLFF
D: NA; length: 16; V: TRBV7-9; J: TRBJ2-3; size: NA; DNA: TGTGCCAGCAGCTTTTTTTTCCTAGCGCGCACAGATACGCAGTATTTT; CDR3: CASSFFFLARTDTQYF
D: NA; length: 15; V: TRBV7-9; J: TRBJ1-5; size: once; DNA: TGTGCCAGCAGCCGCGAATTGACAAGCAATCAGCCCCAGCATTTT; CDR3: CASSRELTSNQPQHF
D: NA; length: 15; V: TRBV7-9; J: TRBJ2-2; size: NA; DNA: TGTGCCAGCAGCACCCGCCTTGCGGACACCGGGGAGCTGTTTTTT; CDR3: CASSTRLADTGELFF
D: TRBD2; length: 15; V: TRBV6-6; J: TRBJ2-1; size: NA; DNA: TGTGCCAGCACTCGACTAGCGGGAGGGCCGTATGAGCAGTTCTTC; CDR3: CASTRLAGGPYEQFF
D: NA; length: 13; V: TRBV29-1; J: TRBJ1-5; size: once; DNA: TGCAGCGTTGGTGCGGGTTGGGAACAGCCCCAGCATTTT; CDR3: CSVGAGWEQPQHF
D: NA; length: 14; V: TRBV7-2; J: TRBJ1-1; size: NA; DNA: TGTGCCAGCAGAGAGGGCGCGGCGAACACTGAAGCTTTCTTT; CDR3: CASREGAANTEAFF
D: NA; length: 14; V: TRBV28; J: TRBJ2-4; size: NA; DNA: TGTGCCAGCACCCCCCCCCGAGATGCAAACATTCAGTACTTC; CDR3: CASTPPRDANIQYF
D: TRBD2; length: 14; V: TRBV30; J: TRBJ2-1; size: NA; DNA: TGTGCCTGGAAGACTAGCGGGGGGATCGGTGAGCAGTTCTTC; CDR3: CAWKTSGGIGEQFF
D: NA; length: 14; V: TRBV14; J: TRBJ1-2; size: once; DNA: TGTGCCAGCAGCCCCTTTGACACTGCCTATGGCTACACCTTC; CDR3: CASSPFDTAYGYTF
D: TRBD1; length: 16; V: TRBV18; J: TRBJ2-1; size: NA; DNA: TGTGCCAGCTCGTTCCCGGGACAGGGGGGTCGGAATGAGCAGTTCTTC; CDR3: CASSFPGQGGRNEQFF
D: NA; length: 13; V: TRBV5-4; J: TRBJ1-2; size: NA; DNA: TGTGCCAGCAGCTTGGCACCCGGCTATGGCTACACCTTC; CDR3: CASSLAPGYGYTF
D: TRBD1; length: 16; V: TRBV4-2; J: TRBJ2-1; size: once; DNA: TGTGCCAGCAGCCAAGAGGGGACAGGGGATTACAATGAGCAGTTCTTC; CDR3: CASSQEGTGDYNEQFF
D: NA; length: 16; V: TRBV2; J: TRBJ1-5; size: NA; DNA: TGTGCCAGCAGCGAGGACCCGGGGGGCTTAGAACAGCCCCAGCATTTT; CDR3: CASSEDPGGLEQPQHF
D: NA; length: 13; V: TRBV5-4; J: TRBJ2-3; size: NA; DNA: TGTGCCAGCAGCTGGACAAGCACAGATACGCAGTATTTT; CDR3: CASSWTSTDTQYF
D: TRBD1; length: 15; V: TRBV19; J: TRBJ1-5; size: NA; DNA: TGTGCCAGCTCAAGGGGACAGGGTCGGAATCAGCCCCAGCATTTT; CDR3: CASSRGQGRNQPQHF
D: TRBD1; length: 15; V: TRBV27; J: TRBJ2-7; size: NA; DNA: TGTGCCAGCACCGAGGGACAGGGGTCCTCCTACGAGCAGTACTTC; CDR3: CASTEGQGSSYEQYF
D: NA; length: 13; V: TRBV5-1; J: TRBJ2-7; size: NA; DNA: TGCGCCAGCAGCTTGGACAAATCCTACGAGCAGTACTTC; CDR3: CASSLDKSYEQYF